The 27 T cell receptor beta chains below come from one sample, sequenced in a study of blood T cell repertoires in COVID-19. The protocol was immunoSEQ multiplex PCR, while the TCRdb copy is restricted to in-frame clones and leaves out a portion. The repertoire consists of around 310,000 clones, with 75% to 90% occurring once and the leading ten covering about 5%. The sample was PBMCs or T cells enriched from blood (not recorded which). The receptors were gathered from a man aged 25-40 years who had recovered from COVID-19.

This clone was counted a single time. The chain recombines TRBV9 with TRBJ2-7; 9 bases align to TRBD2. There are 15 residues in the CDR3. Trimming took 0 bases from V and 7 from J; bases not matched to a gene: 8. Germline CDR1 and CDR2: SGDLS and YYNGEE. The CDR3 nucleotides are TGTGCCAGCAGCGTAGGTAGCGGGGGTGGTTTGGAGCAGTACTTC. This encodes CASSVGSGGGLEQYF.

CDR3 bases: TGTGCCAGCAGCGTAGGAGTGGGCACAAGCACAGATACGCAGTATTTT. Its protein product is CASSVGVGTSTDTQYF. The chain combines TRBV9 with TRBJ2-3, with D unresolved. Germline V CDR1 and CDR2: SGDLS, YYNGEE. The CDR3 extends over 16 amino acids. V shed 0 bases and J shed 0 bases, with 11 bases lying between them.

V is TRBV28 and J is TRBJ1-5; 9 bases are shared with TRBD1. The germline gives CDR1 MDHEN, CDR2 SYDVKM. The CDR3 sequence is 14 residues long. Losses at the gene ends were 6 bases for V and 3 bases for J; bases not matched to a gene: 3. This chain's CDR3 is CASRYRGHNQPQHF. CDR3 nucleotides: TGTGCCAGCAGGTACAGGGGGCACAATCAGCCCCAGCATTTT.

The chain is built from TRBV4-1 and TRBJ2-3; the match to TRBD2 covers 8 bases. The CDR3 runs 15 residues. V dropped 5 bases and J dropped 2; count of bases not matched to a gene: 6. CDR1 MGHRA and CDR2 YSYEKL come from the germline V gene. The DNA of the CDR3 is TGCGCCAGCAGCTGGGTAGCGGGATCCACAGATACGCAGTATTTT. This codes for CASSWVAGSTDTQYF.

The V call is TRBV6-6, the J call TRBJ1-6; maybe TRBD1 (5 bases). CDR3 length: 13 amino acids. Per germline, CDR1 MNHNY and CDR2 SVGAGI (reference sequence). Trimming stripped 5 bases from V and 7 bases from J, with 9 bases between. This CDR3 reads CASSTDKNSPLHF. CDR3 sequence (DNA): TGTGCCAGCAGTACGGACAAGAATTCACCCCTCCACTTT.

The rearrangement uses TRBV6-4 and TRBJ2-1; 10 bases align to TRBD1. From germline, CDR1 is MRHNA and CDR2 SNTAGT. V trimming: 8 bases; J trimming: 1 base; junction bases outside the gene matches: 20. The CDR3 covers 20 residues. This chain's CDR3 is CASSWSSGTGAHGSYNEQFF. For the CDR3, the DNA is TGTGCCAGCTCCTGGAGTTCCGGGACAGGGGCCCATGGTTCCTACAATGAGCAGTTCTTC.

This rearrangement joins TRBV30 to TRBJ2-7; 8 bases match TRBD2. Trimming cost V 2 bases and J 5 bases; bases outside gene matches: 5. Per the germline V gene, CDR1 is GTSNPN and CDR2 is SVGIG (reference sequence). There are 13 residues in the CDR3. CDR3 in DNA: TGTGCCTGGAGTTCCGGGACTAGAGACGAGCAGTACTTC. Translating it yields CAWSSGTRDEQYF. Supplemented by reference TRBV30 and TRBJ2-7, the full variable domain reads SQTIHQWPATLVQPVGSPLSLECTVEGTSNPNLYWYRQAAGRGLQLLFYSVGIGQISSEVPQNLSASRPQDRQFILSSKKLLLSDSGFYLCAWSSGTRDEQYFGPGTRLTVT.

The chain employs TRBV28 and TRBJ2-7; 8 nucleotides line up with TRBD1. V was pared by 1 base and J by 5 bases, with 7 bases of the junction left unmatched. This CDR3 region has 15 residues. Per the germline V gene, CDR1 is MDHEN and CDR2 is SYDVKM. CDR3: CASSLLGRGQNEQYF. The DNA for the CDR3 is TGTGCCAGCAGTTTATTAGGCAGGGGGCAAAACGAGCAGTACTTC. The full variable domain, completed using reference TRBV28 and TRBJ2-7, is DVKVTQSSRYLVKRTGEKVFLECVQDMDHENMFWYRQDPGLGLRLIYFSYDVKMKEKGDIPEGYSVSREKKERFSLILESASTNQTSMYLCASSLLGRGQNEQYFGPGTRLTVT.

The rearrangement uses TRBV5-1 and TRBJ2-5, with 10 bases fitting TRBD2. Germline V gene data show CDR1 as SGHRS and CDR2 as YFSETQ. The CDR3 is 14 amino acids. V trimming: 7 bases; J trimming: 5 bases; junction bases outside the gene matches: 8. In nucleotides, the CDR3 is TGCGCCAGCTCGGGACTAGCGCTGGGGGAGACCCAGTACTTC. Translation gives CASSGLALGETQYF. The variable domain in full, completed from reference TRBV5-1 and TRBJ2-5, reads KAGVTQTPRYLIKTRGQQVTLSCSPISGHRSVSWYQQTPGQGLQFLFEYFSETQRNKGNFPGRFSGRQFSNSRSEMNVSTLELGDSALYLCASSGLALGETQYFGPGTRLLVL.

The CDR3 sequence is CASSTGAYQPQHF. CDR3 DNA: TGTGCCAGTAGTACAGGGGCGTACCAGCCCCAGCATTTT. This chain links TRBV19 with TRBJ1-5; tentative D call: TRBD1 (6 bases). This CDR3 is 13 amino acids long. V was clipped by 4 bases and J by 7 bases, with 11 bases between them. CDR1 and CDR2 from the germline V gene are LNHDA and SQIVND (reference sequence).

CDR3 sequence (DNA): TGTGCCAGCTTTGGGGCACTTAATTCACCCCTCCACTTT. Its protein is CASFGALNSPLHF. The chain is built from TRBV6-5 and TRBJ1-6; TRBD1 might be the D (5 bases). The germline V and J ends were trimmed by 8 bases and 6 bases, with 11 bases remaining between them. Germline V gene lookup returns CDR1 MNHEY and CDR2 SVGAGI. There are 13 residues in the CDR3.

V and J are TRBV3-1 (or the pseudogene TRBV3-2) and TRBJ1-2; the D gene is possibly TRBD1 (5 bases). Trimming stripped 1 base from V and 10 bases from J, with 13 bases between. Looked up from germline, CDR1 is LGHDT and CDR2 is YNNKEL (reference sequence). This CDR3 contains 13 residues. The CDR3 loop is CASSQVDGGDYTF. The CDR3 nucleotides are TGTGCCAGCAGCCAAGTCGACGGGGGGGACTACACCTTC.

The chain links TRBV19 to TRBJ1-4; tentatively, D is TRBD1 (6 bases). The CDR3 extends over 13 amino acids. Looked up from germline, CDR1 is LNHDA and CDR2 is SQIVND (reference sequence). V was trimmed by 7 bases and J by 5 bases, leaving 11 bases between them. DNA of the CDR3: TGTGCCAGTATTGGCAGGGGAAATGAAAAACTGTTTTTT. It yields the protein CASIGRGNEKLFF.

The chain employs TRBV28 and TRBJ2-1, with 7 nucleotides matching TRBD1. The junction had 5 bases not matched to a gene; V was cut back by 3 bases and J by 0 bases. The length of the CDR3 is 16 residues. CDR1 is MDHEN, CDR2 SYDVKM, per germline. The CDR3 DNA reads as TGTGCCAGCAGTTTCGCGGACAGGAGCTCCTACAATGAGCAGTTCTTC. This encodes CASSFADRSSYNEQFF.

This rearrangement joins TRBV28 to TRBJ1-2, with D hard to call. Germline CDR1 and CDR2: MDHEN and SYDVKM. The CDR3 loop spans 12 amino acids. V was trimmed by 6 bases and J by 4 bases, leaving 9 bases between them. CDR3 in amino acids: CASSTDFYGYTF. CDR3 DNA: TGTGCCAGCAGCACAGATTTCTATGGCTACACCTTC.

The chain combines TRBV7-3 with TRBJ2-7, with 7 bases aligning to TRBD2. Germline CDR1 is SGHTA and CDR2 is FQGTGA. CDR3 length equals 14 residues. J was trimmed by 5 bases and V by 3 bases; bases with no gene match: 7. The CDR3 sequence is CASSLGGSGNEQYF. The CDR3 DNA reads TGTGCCAGCAGCTTGGGAGGGAGCGGCAACGAGCAGTACTTC.

J is TRBJ1-3 and V is TRBV25-1; no clear D gene. The CDR3 sequence is 12 residues long. Germline V gene data show CDR1 as MGHDK and CDR2 as SYGVNS. DNA for the CDR3: TGTGGTGAGGGAAACTCTGGAAACACCATATATTTT. Translated, it gives CGEGNSGNTIYF.

This clone was observed a single time. The V gene is TRBV6-1, the J gene TRBJ2-7; the D gene is possibly TRBD2 (5 bases). Trimming stripped 3 bases from V and 3 bases from J, with 15 bases between. CDR3 length: 15 residues. Germline V CDR1 and CDR2: MNHNS, SASEGT. The CDR3 loop is CASSDRTGIHYEQYF. CDR3 in DNA: TGTGCCAGCAGTGATCGGACGGGGATTCACTACGAGCAGTACTTC.

This clone was detected once. The chain combines TRBV5-1 with TRBJ1-1; TRBD1 is a possible D gene (6 bases). The length of the CDR3 is 13 residues. Germline values: CDR1 SGHRS, CDR2 YFSETQ. V was shortened by 6 bases and J by 4 bases, with 13 bases between the two germline ends. The CDR3 sequence is CASIGMGATEAFF. The DNA of the CDR3 is TGCGCCAGCATCGGAATGGGGGCCACTGAAGCTTTCTTT.

This clone was counted a few times. At one boundary the junction diverges from the germline segment, which might be a read error. V is TRBV5-1 and J is TRBJ2-7, with 9 bases fitting TRBD2. Germline V gives CDR1 SGHRS, CDR2 YFSETQ. The CDR3 contains 15 residues. DNA of the CDR3: TGCGCCAGCAGGCCCCCCGGGACTAGCTCCAACGAGCAGTACTTC. It yields the protein CASRPPGTSSNEQYF.

The chain joins TRBV11-2 to TRBJ2-5; TRBD1 matches 7 bases. Germline V CDR1 and CDR2: SGHAT, FQNNGV. With 5 bases clipped from V and 7 bases from J, the junction kept 7 bases outside the gene matches. CDR3 length: 13 residues. CDR3 residues: CASSLGDSGTQYF. The DNA for the CDR3 is TGTGCCAGCAGCCTAGGGGACAGTGGGACCCAGTACTTC.

As DNA, the CDR3 is TGTGCCAGCAGTCCTGAGGGGCCCCAGCATTTT. It specifies CASSPEGPQHF. The chain recombines TRBV11-3 with TRBJ1-5, with no clear D. The CDR3 runs 11 residues. Germline CDR1 and CDR2: SGHNT and YENEEA. The ends were cut back, 6 bases at V and 9 bases at J, with 9 bases in the middle.

The genes are TRBV9 and TRBJ2-1; a possible D gene is TRBD1 (5 bases). This CDR3 region has 13 residues. Germline CDR1 reads SGDLS; CDR2 reads YYNGEE. Deletions cut 0 bases from V and 9 bases from J, with 10 bases between. The CDR3 DNA follows: TGTGCCAGCAGCGTAGACAAGGGGATTGAGCAGTTCTTC. Protein product: CASSVDKGIEQFF.

The chain employs TRBV19 and TRBJ1-5; 11 bases are shared with TRBD1. In germline, CDR1 is LNHDA, CDR2 SQIVND (reference sequence). The CDR3 is 15 amino acids. After removal of 4 bases from V and 4 bases from J, the junction contained 3 bases not matched to a gene. The CDR3 nucleotides read TGTGCCAGTAGTAAGGGACAGGGGGATAATCAGCCCCAGCATTTT. Translated, it gives CASSKGQGDNQPQHF.

The chain joins TRBV2 to TRBJ1-5; 7 nucleotides agree with TRBD1. This CDR3 is built from 14 residues. V lost 7 bases to trimming and J lost 4 bases; unmatched junction nucleotides: 7. Germline loops: CDR1 SNHLY, CDR2 FYNNEI. The CDR3 region has the DNA TGTGCCAGCAATCAAATGGGACAGAATCAGCCCCAGCATTTT. Residues: CASNQMGQNQPQHF. The entire variable domain, with the rest obtained from reference TRBV2 and TRBJ1-5, is as follows: EPEVTQTPSHQVTQMGQEVILRCVPISNHLYFYWYRQILGQKVEFLVSFYNNEISEKSEIFDDQFSVERPDGSNFTLKIRSTKLEDSAMYFCASNQMGQNQPQHFGDGTRLSIL.

The chain is built from TRBV7-9 and TRBJ1-6; the match to TRBD1 covers 7 bases. V trimming: 6 bases; J trimming: 1 base; junction bases outside the gene matches: 3. This CDR3 spans 15 amino acids. The germline CDR1 and CDR2 sequences are SEHNR and FQNEAQ (reference sequence). CDR3 in DNA: TGTGCCAGCAGGCCACAGGGGTCCTATAATTCACCCCTCCACTTT. Its protein is CASRPQGSYNSPLHF.

The rearrangement uses TRBV12-3 or TRBV12-4 and TRBJ2-5; 9 positions agree with TRBD1. The CDR3 has 13 amino acids. The V and J ends lost 6 bases and 5 bases, in that order; junction bases with no gene match: 4. This CDR3 reads CASRGTGRETQYF. Written as DNA, the CDR3 is TGTGCCAGCAGGGGGACAGGGAGGGAGACCCAGTACTTC.